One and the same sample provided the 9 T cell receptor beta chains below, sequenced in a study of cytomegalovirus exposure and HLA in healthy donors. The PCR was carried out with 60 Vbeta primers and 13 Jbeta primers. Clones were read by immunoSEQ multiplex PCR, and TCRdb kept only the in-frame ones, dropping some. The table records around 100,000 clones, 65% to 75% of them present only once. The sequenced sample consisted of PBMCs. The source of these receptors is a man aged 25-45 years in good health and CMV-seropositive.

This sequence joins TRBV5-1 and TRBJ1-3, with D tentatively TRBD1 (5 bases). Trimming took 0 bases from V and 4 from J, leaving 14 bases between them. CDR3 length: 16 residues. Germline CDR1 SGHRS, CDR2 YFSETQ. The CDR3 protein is CASSLAGQTGGNTIYF. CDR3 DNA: TGCGCCAGCAGCTTGGCAGGGCAAACTGGAGGAAACACCATATATTTT.

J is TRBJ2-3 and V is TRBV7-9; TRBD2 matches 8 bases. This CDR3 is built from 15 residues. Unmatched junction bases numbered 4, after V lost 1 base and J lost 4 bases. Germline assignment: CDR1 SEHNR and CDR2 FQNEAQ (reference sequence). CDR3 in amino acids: CASSLDPGGPDTQYF. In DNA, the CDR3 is TGTGCCAGCAGCTTAGACCCGGGGGGGCCAGATACGCAGTATTTT. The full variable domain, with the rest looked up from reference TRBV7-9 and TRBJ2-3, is DTGVSQNPRHKITKRGQNVTFRCDPISEHNRLYWYRQTLGQGPEFLTYFQNEAQLEKSRLLSDRFSAERPKGSFSTLEIQRTEQGDSAMYLCASSLDPGGPDTQYFGPGTRLTVL.

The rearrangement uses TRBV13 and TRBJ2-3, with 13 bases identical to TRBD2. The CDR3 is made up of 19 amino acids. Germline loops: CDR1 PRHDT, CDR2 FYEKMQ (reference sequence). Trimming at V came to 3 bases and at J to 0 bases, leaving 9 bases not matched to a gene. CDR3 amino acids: CASSLEGLAGERSTDTQYF. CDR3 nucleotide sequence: TGTGCCAGCAGCTTGGAAGGACTAGCGGGGGAGCGTAGCACAGATACGCAGTATTTT.

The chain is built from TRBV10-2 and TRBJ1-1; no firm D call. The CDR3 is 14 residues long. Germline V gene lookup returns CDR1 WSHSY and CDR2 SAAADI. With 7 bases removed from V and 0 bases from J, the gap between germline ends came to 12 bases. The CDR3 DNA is TGCGCCAGCATTTTAGATAGAATGAACACTGAAGCTTTCTTT. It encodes CASILDRMNTEAFF.

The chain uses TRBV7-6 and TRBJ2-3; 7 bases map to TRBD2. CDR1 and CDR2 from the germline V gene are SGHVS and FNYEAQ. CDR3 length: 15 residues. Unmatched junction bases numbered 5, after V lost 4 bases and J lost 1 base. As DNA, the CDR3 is TGTGCCAGCAGCTCCACTGGGGGGGGCACAGATACGCAGTATTTT. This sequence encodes CASSSTGGGTDTQYF.

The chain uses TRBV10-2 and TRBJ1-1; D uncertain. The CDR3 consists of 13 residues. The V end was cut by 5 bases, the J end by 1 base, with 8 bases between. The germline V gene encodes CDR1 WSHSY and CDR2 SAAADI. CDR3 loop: CASSRTGNTEAFF. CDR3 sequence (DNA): TGCGCCAGCAGTAGGACTGGGAACACTGAAGCTTTCTTT.

The CDR3 DNA reads as TGTGCCAGCAGTTTATCACAGGGGAAAAATTCACCCCTCCACTTT. Protein product: CASSLSQGKNSPLHF. The chain has TRBV28 and TRBJ1-6, with 7 bases lining up with TRBD1. CDR3 length: 15 residues. Germline CDR1 is MDHEN and CDR2 is SYDVKM. V lost 1 base and J lost 7; bases outside the gene matches: 4.

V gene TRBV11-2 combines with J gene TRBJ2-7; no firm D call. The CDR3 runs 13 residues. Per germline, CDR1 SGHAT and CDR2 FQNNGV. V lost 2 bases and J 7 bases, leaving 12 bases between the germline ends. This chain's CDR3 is CASSLNTLREQYF. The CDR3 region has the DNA TGTGCCAGCAGCTTAAACACCCTCCGAGAGCAGTACTTC.

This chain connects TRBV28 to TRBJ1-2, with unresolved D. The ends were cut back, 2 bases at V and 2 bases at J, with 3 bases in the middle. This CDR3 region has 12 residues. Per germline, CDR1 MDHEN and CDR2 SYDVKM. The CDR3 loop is CASSLQNYGYTF. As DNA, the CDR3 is TGTGCCAGCAGTTTACAAAACTATGGCTACACCTTC.